This TCR beta chain was profiled in a study of cytomegalovirus exposure and HLA in healthy donors. Study overall: Earlier results showed approximately 110 million unique TCR beta sequences derived from some 180 million T cells.

60 Vbeta and 13 Jbeta primers were used in PCR. Assay: immunoSEQ multiplex PCR; the TCRdb copy retains only in-frame clones and omits some. Of approximately 140,000 clones in the sample, 75% to 85% are singletons; the top ten hold under 4.5%. Donors in the study were healthy people who gave bone marrow. With 4 bases clipped from V and 3 bases from J, the junction kept 0 bases outside the gene matches. The CDR3 extends over 13 amino acids. Germline V gene lookup returns CDR1 MNHNS and CDR2 SASEGT. Concerning this clone: What it binds is unknown.

Study-wide findings and caveats: Several of the most significant clusters were apparently associated with common viral pathogens in a later analysis.

Sequencing was done on a sample of PBMCs. The origin of this receptor is a woman between 35 and 50 years old in good health and CMV-seronegative. The chain is built from TRBV6-1 and TRBJ2-5; 9 bases are shared with TRBD2. This chain's CDR3 is CASSASGEETQYF. CDR3 coding DNA: TGTGCCAGCAGTGCTAGCGGGGAAGAGACCCAGTACTTC.